The 17 T cell receptor beta chains listed next were all sequenced from one sample in a study of blood T cell repertoires in COVID-19. Assay: immunoSEQ multiplex PCR; the TCRdb copy retains only in-frame clones and omits some. Among fewer than 350,000 clones listed, about 85% were seen once. The sequenced material came from PBMCs or T cells enriched from blood (not recorded which). All receptors come from a woman in her fifties or sixties who had recovered from COVID-19.

The table lists this clone with a count of one. The chain recombines TRBV7-7 with TRBJ2-2, with a weak D call TRBD1 (5 bases). This CDR3 contains 16 residues. Per the germline V gene, CDR1 is SSHAT and CDR2 is FNYEAQ (reference sequence). Deletions cut 5 bases from V and 1 base from J, with 14 bases between. The CDR3 nucleotides read TGTGCCAGCAGCCCCAGGGCAGTGATGAACACCGGGGAGCTGTTTTTT. Its protein is CASSPRAVMNTGELFF. Using reference TRBV7-7 and TRBJ2-2 for the parts outside the CDR3, the full variable domain is GAGVSQSPRYKVTKRGQDVTLRCDPISSHATLYWYQQALGQGPEFLTYFNYEAQPDKSGLPSDRFSAERPEGSISTLTIQRTEQRDSAMYRCASSPRAVMNTGELFFGEGSRLTVL.

The chain has TRBV18 and TRBJ2-5; TRBD1 aligns across 8 bases. The CDR3 extends over 15 amino acids. After removal of 5 bases from V and 2 bases from J, the junction contained 7 bases not matched to a gene. The V gene's germline CDR1 is KGHSH and CDR2 LQKENI. The CDR3 here is CASSSRQGTQETQYF. In DNA form, the CDR3 reads TGTGCCAGCTCATCACGACAGGGGACTCAAGAGACCCAGTACTTC.

The CDR3, as DNA: TGTGCCTGGAGAATATGGGGGGTAAAGAGCGGGGAGCTGTTTTTT. Amino acid sequence: CAWRIWGVKSGELFF. The rearrangement links TRBV30 to TRBJ2-2; D might be TRBD2 (6 bases). The CDR3 runs 15 residues. V shed 3 bases and J shed 7 bases, with 18 bases lying between them. Germline CDR1 and CDR2: GTSNPN and SVGIG (reference sequence).

V gene TRBV7-8 combines with J gene TRBJ2-1; D gene unclear. V lost 3 bases to trimming and J lost 10 bases, with 13 bases between them. CDR3 length: 13 amino acids. Germline CDR1 SGHVS, CDR2 FQNEAQ. The CDR3 DNA reads TGTGCCAGCAGCTTCCGAGTTGTTCTGGAGCAGTTCTTC. Protein product: CASSFRVVLEQFF.

The V call is TRBV5-6, the J call TRBJ1-2; D uncertain. The CDR3 consists of 18 residues. Germline V CDR1 and CDR2: SGHDT, YYEEEE. V dropped 2 bases and J dropped 2 bases, with 22 bases sitting between them. The CDR3 loop reads CASSLTGGWDLHNYGYTF. The CDR3 coding sequence is TGTGCCAGCAGCTTAACTGGAGGTTGGGATTTACACAACTATGGCTACACCTTC.

This chain connects TRBV6-2 or TRBV6-3 to TRBJ2-2, with 9 bases aligning to TRBD2. The V gene end was trimmed by 0 bases and the J gene end by 5 bases; junction bases not matched to a gene: 4. The CDR3 consists of 16 residues. Germline CDR1 MNHEY, CDR2 SVGEGT. The CDR3 spells CASSYSAGGPTGELFF. For the CDR3, the DNA is TGTGCCAGCAGTTACTCGGCGGGAGGGCCTACCGGGGAGCTGTTTTTT.

The chain recombines TRBV3-1 (or the pseudogene TRBV3-2) with TRBJ1-2, with 7 bases lining up with TRBD1. Germline-derived CDR1 and CDR2 are LGHDT and YNNKEL (reference sequence). J lost 6 bases, V lost 4 bases, and 14 bases had no gene match. The length of the CDR3 is 16 residues. In nucleotides, the CDR3 is TGTGCCAGCAGCCTGGGTATAGGGGGCGCGGAGAATGGCTACACCTTC. This translates into CASSLGIGGAENGYTF.

V gene TRBV25-1 combines with J gene TRBJ2-3; 9 nucleotides align to TRBD1. The CDR3 runs 14 residues. Germline CDR1 and CDR2: MGHDK and SYGVNS. The V and J ends lost 6 bases and 4 bases, in that order; junction bases with no gene match: 5. The chain's CDR3 is CASSPGQGPDTQYF. The CDR3 bases are TGTGCCAGCAGCCCGGGACAGGGCCCAGATACGCAGTATTTT.

This chain joins TRBV7-9 and TRBJ2-1; 7 bases are shared with TRBD2. The germline V gene encodes CDR1 SEHNR and CDR2 FQNEAQ (reference sequence). There are 14 residues in the CDR3. Losses at the gene ends were 5 bases for V and 10 bases for J; bases not matched to a gene: 11. Here the CDR3 reads CASSPRDYKQEQFF. The CDR3 DNA reads TGTGCCAGCAGCCCTCGGGACTACAAGCAAGAGCAGTTCTTC.

The chain employs TRBV7-2 and TRBJ1-2; TRBD1 matches at 7 bases. The CDR3 loop spans 13 amino acids. V shed 5 bases, J shed 5 bases, and the junction held 5 bases outside the gene matches. Germline V CDR1 and CDR2: SGHTA, FQGNSA. CDR3 nucleotides: TGTGCCAGCAGCGGACAGGATTATTATGGCTACACCTTC. It codes for CASSGQDYYGYTF.

In this sample, this clone turned up once. The chain is built from TRBV19 and TRBJ1-5; D ambiguous. V was clipped by 3 bases and J by 4 bases, with 7 bases between them. This CDR3 contains 13 residues. Germline values: CDR1 LNHDA, CDR2 SQIVND (reference sequence). The CDR3 region has the DNA TGTGCCAGTAGTATCAACGGTAATCAGCCCCAGCATTTT. Translating it yields CASSINGNQPQHF. Combining the CDR3 with reference TRBV19 and TRBJ1-5 gives the whole variable domain DGGITQSPKYLFRKEGQNVTLSCEQNLNHDAMYWYRQDPGQGLRLIYYSQIVNDFQKGDIAEGYSVSREKKESFPLTVTSAQKNPTAFYLCASSINGNQPQHFGDGTRLSIL.

The V and J genes are TRBV2 and TRBJ2-1, with 13 bases fitting TRBD2. This CDR3 contains 16 residues. J lost 8 bases, V lost 6 bases, and 10 bases had no gene match. CDR1 SNHLY and CDR2 FYNNEI come from the germline V gene. As DNA, the CDR3 is TGTGCCAGCAGGGGGACTAGCGGGAAGTTTCTGGATGAGCAGTTCTTC. Residues: CASRGTSGKFLDEQFF.

V is TRBV6-5 and J is TRBJ2-7; TRBD2 agrees at 7 bases. The CDR3 extends over 16 amino acids. The germline CDR1 and CDR2 sequences are MNHEY and SVGAGI. V lost 4 bases and J lost 2; bases outside the gene matches: 11. The CDR3 DNA reads as TGTGCCAGCAGTTCCCTGGGAGGGAGAGGGACCTACGAGCAGTACTTC. It encodes CASSSLGGRGTYEQYF.

The chain uses TRBV25-1 and TRBJ2-5, with unresolved D. The CDR3 runs to 15 residues. Trimming cost V 3 bases and J 5 bases, with 16 bases left between them. Germline V lookup: CDR1 MGHDK, CDR2 SYGVNS. The CDR3 here is CASSEPRGVVETQYF. CDR3 bases: TGTGCCAGCAGTGAGCCCCGCGGTGTTGTGGAGACCCAGTACTTC.

CDR3 DNA: TGTGCCAGCAGCCCGTCGACGGGGTCCAAAAACATTCAGTACTTC. Its translation: CASSPSTGSKNIQYF. The chain carries TRBV7-2 and TRBJ2-4, with D perhaps TRBD2 (5 bases). CDR1 SGHTA and CDR2 FQGNSA come from the germline V gene. Between the trimmed V and J ends, which lost 5 bases and 2 bases, there was a span of 13 bases. The CDR3 has 15 residues.

The rearrangement joins TRBV6-5 to TRBJ2-2; 8 bases map to TRBD1. Per germline, CDR1 MNHEY and CDR2 SVGAGI. V gave up 5 bases and J gave up 4 bases; unmatched junction bases: 0. This CDR3 is built from 13 residues. The CDR3 spells CASSTGGTGELFF. CDR3 coding DNA: TGTGCCAGCAGTACAGGGGGCACCGGGGAGCTGTTTTTT.

This chain joins TRBV6-1 and TRBJ2-3; TRBD2 matches at 9 bases. Looked up from germline, CDR1 is MNHNS and CDR2 is SASEGT. The CDR3 length is 15 residues. With 3 bases clipped from V and 6 bases from J, the junction kept 7 bases outside the gene matches. CDR3 sequence reads: CASSETSGPWDTQYF. The CDR3 DNA reads TGTGCCAGCAGTGAGACTAGCGGCCCTTGGGATACGCAGTATTTT.